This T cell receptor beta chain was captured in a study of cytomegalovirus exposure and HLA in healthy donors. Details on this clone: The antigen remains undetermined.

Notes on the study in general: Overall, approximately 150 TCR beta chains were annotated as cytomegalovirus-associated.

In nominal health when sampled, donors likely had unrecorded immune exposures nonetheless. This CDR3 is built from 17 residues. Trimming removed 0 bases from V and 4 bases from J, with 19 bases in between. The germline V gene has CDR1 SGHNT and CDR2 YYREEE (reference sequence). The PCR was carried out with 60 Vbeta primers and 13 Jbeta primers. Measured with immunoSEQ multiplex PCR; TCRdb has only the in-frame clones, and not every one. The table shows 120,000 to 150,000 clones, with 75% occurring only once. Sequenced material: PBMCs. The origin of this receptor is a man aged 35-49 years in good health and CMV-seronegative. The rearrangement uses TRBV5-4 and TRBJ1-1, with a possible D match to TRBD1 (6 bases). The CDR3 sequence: CASSLGQGLAVGTEAFF. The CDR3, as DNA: TGTGCCAGCAGCTTGGGGCAGGGGTTGGCTGTAGGCACTGAAGCTTTCTTT.